These 22 T cell receptor beta chains were all obtained from the same sample, sequenced in a study of T cells in Graves' hyperthyroidism and ophthalmopathy. Template material for amplifying TCR beta CDR3 regions consisted of RNA transcripts. First-round RT-PCR of the TCR CDR3 relied on the HTBI primer set. TCRdb re-called the multiplex PCR reads through MiXCR, storing one row per CDR3 protein. Here the sample spans about 160,000 distinct CDR3 sequences, 9.4% being singletons. The specimen was blood. The source is a woman between 18 and 29 years old with Graves' hyperthyroidism that later progressed to Graves' ophthalmopathy.

This clonotype has more than one count but fewer than ten. This chain joins TRBV10-3 and TRBJ2-3, with D uncertain. The CDR3 has 13 residues. V gave up 3 bases and J gave up 2 bases, with 6 bases separating them. Germline V gene lookup returns CDR1 ENHRY and CDR2 SYGVKD. The CDR3 is CAISDQATDTQYF. CDR3 nucleotide sequence: TGTGCCATCAGTGATCAGGCCACAGATACGCAGTATTTT.

The rearrangement links TRBV5-6 to TRBJ2-3; 12 nucleotides match TRBD1. The CDR3 contains 17 residues. Germline trimming cut 0 bases from V and 7 bases from J; bases unmatched to any gene: 9. CDR1 and CDR2 (germline): SGHDT, YYEEEE. The CDR3 nucleotides are TGTGCCAGCAGCTTGGTGGGACAGGGGGCTGAGAGAAATACGCAGTATTTT. This sequence encodes CASSLVGQGAERNTQYF. Full variable domain (rest looked up from reference TRBV5-6 and TRBJ2-3): DAGVTQSPTHLIKTRGQQVTLRCSPKSGHDTVSWYQQALGQGPQFIFQYYEEEERQRGNFPDRFSGHQFPNYSSELNVNALLLGDSALYLCASSLVGQGAERNTQYFGPGTRLTVL.

The chain couples TRBV7-9 to TRBJ2-3, with TRBD2 matching 13 bases. V was clipped by 1 base and J by 2 bases; unmatched bases: 3. The CDR3 covers 17 residues. In germline, CDR1 is SEHNR, CDR2 FQNEAQ (reference sequence). CDR3 bases: TGTGCCAGCAGCTTAGAAGGACTAGCGGGAGACACAGATACGCAGTATTTT. Residues: CASSLEGLAGDTDTQYF.

This clonotype was observed many times. V usage is TRBV29-1 and J usage is TRBJ1-2, with 8 bases that match TRBD1. The germline gives CDR1 SQVTM, CDR2 ANQGSEA. The CDR3 consists of 12 residues. The V and J ends lost 5 bases and 3 bases, in that order; junction bases with no gene match: 2. The CDR3 is CSVKTGDYGYTF. CDR3 coding DNA: TGCAGCGTTAAGACAGGGGACTATGGCTACACCTTC.

The chain couples TRBV5-8 to TRBJ2-5, with no clear D. The germline CDR1 and CDR2 sequences are SGHTS and YDEGEE. This CDR3 is 14 amino acids long. Trimming took 0 bases from V and 5 from J, leaving 11 bases between them. CDR3 region: CASSLANVEETQYF. The CDR3 nucleotides are TGTGCCAGCAGCTTGGCCAACGTCGAGGAGACCCAGTACTTC.

This clonotype occurred a few times. The chain couples TRBV4-1 to TRBJ2-7, with unresolved D. V was cut by 1 base and J by 3 bases, with 7 bases left in between. Germline CDR1 MGHRA, CDR2 YSYEKL. The CDR3 spans 13 residues. Here the CDR3 reads CASSQVDGYEQYF. CDR3 sequence (DNA): TGCGCCAGCAGCCAAGTTGACGGCTACGAGCAGTACTTC.

This clonotype has ten or more counts. The chain has TRBV6-1 and TRBJ2-7; D perhaps matches TRBD2 (6 bases). In germline, CDR1 is MNHNS, CDR2 SASEGT. The germline V and J ends were trimmed by 5 bases and 0 bases, with 17 bases remaining between them. This CDR3 spans 16 amino acids. CDR3 DNA: TGTGCCAGCAGTCCGGTGGGACTCCCGTCCTCCTACGAGCAGTACTTC. It translates to CASSPVGLPSSYEQYF.

This clonotype has a count of ten or more. This CDR3 reads CASSPAGVPGYTF. For the CDR3, the DNA is TGTGCCAGCAGTCCTGCAGGGGTCCCTGGCTACACCTTC. This sequence joins TRBV12-3 or TRBV12-4 and TRBJ1-2; D perhaps matches TRBD1 (6 bases). V gave up 5 bases and J gave up 7 bases, with 14 bases separating them. The CDR3 totals 13 residues.

Ten or more counts support this clonotype. The chain recombines TRBV7-9 with TRBJ2-2, with D perhaps TRBD1 or TRBD2 (5 bases each). Germline V gives CDR1 SEHNR, CDR2 FQNEAQ (reference sequence). V was pared by 5 bases and J by 7 bases, with 20 bases between. This CDR3 has 16 residues. The CDR3 nucleotides read TGTGCCAGCAGCAAAACTGGGACGATTTGGGACGGGGAGCTGTTTTTT. Protein: CASSKTGTIWDGELFF.

At least ten counts were recorded for this clonotype. V gene TRBV11-2 combines with J gene TRBJ1-6; D gene uncertain. V was trimmed by 3 bases and J by 3 bases, leaving 6 bases between them. The CDR3 runs 14 residues. Germline V gives CDR1 SGHAT, CDR2 FQNNGV. CDR3 region: CASSLDRYNSPLHF. The DNA of the CDR3 is TGTGCCAGCAGCTTGGACCGCTATAATTCACCCCTCCACTTT.

There are many counts of this clonotype. V and J are TRBV6-1 and TRBJ1-1; 7 bases are a match to TRBD1. After removal of 5 bases from V and 2 bases from J, the junction contained 2 bases not matched to a gene. Germline-derived CDR1 and CDR2 are MNHNS and SASEGT. This CDR3 comprises 13 residues. The CDR3 nucleotides read TGTGCCAGCAGTACAGGGGCTAACACTGAAGCTTTCTTT. This encodes CASSTGANTEAFF.

This clonotype was observed many times. The rearrangement links TRBV29-1 to TRBJ1-1; D uncertain. Germline loops: CDR1 SQVTM, CDR2 ANQGSEA. CDR3 length: 13 residues. Trimming pared 1 base from V and 4 bases from J, leaving 10 bases between. The CDR3: CSVEATRGTEAFF. The CDR3 bases are TGCAGCGTTGAAGCGACGCGTGGCACTGAAGCTTTCTTT.

This chain connects TRBV6-1 to TRBJ1-2; maybe TRBD1 (5 bases). Deletions cut 6 bases from V and 5 bases from J, with 10 bases between. The CDR3 sequence is 12 residues long. Germline CDR1 is MNHNS and CDR2 is SASEGT. CDR3 coding DNA: TGTGCCAGCAGGCGGGGCCTGTATGGCTACACCTTC. This sequence encodes CASRRGLYGYTF.

This clonotype was recorded at least ten times. The J gene is TRBJ1-2, the V gene TRBV3-1, with D hard to call. There are 12 residues in the CDR3. Looked up from germline, CDR1 is LGHDT and CDR2 is YNNKEL (reference sequence). The V gene lost 0 bases and the J gene lost 8 bases, with 7 bases spanning the gap. The DNA of the CDR3 is TGTGCCAGCAGCCAAGATAGGATAGGCTACACCTTC. Amino acids: CASSQDRIGYTF.

This clonotype was seen many times. This chain joins TRBV29-1 and TRBJ2-7; tentative D call: TRBD2 (6 bases). V was clipped by 3 bases and J by 4 bases, with 10 bases between them. CDR3 length: 12 residues. Germline V lookup: CDR1 SQVTM, CDR2 ANQGSEA. This CDR3 reads CSVEGSGYEQYF. CDR3 sequence (DNA): TGCAGCGTTGAGGGTAGCGGTTACGAGCAGTACTTC.

The chain has TRBV20-1 and TRBJ2-2; 7 bases are shared with TRBD2. Unmatched junction bases numbered 4, after V lost 1 base and J lost 5 bases. The germline V gene has CDR1 DFQATT and CDR2 SNEGSKA (reference sequence). The CDR3 runs to 14 residues. For the CDR3, the DNA is TGCAGTGCTAGAGGGGGGGGGGGGACCGGGGAGCTGTTTTTT. Its protein is CSARGGGGTGELFF.

This clonotype was observed many times. CDR3 sequence reads: CASSIVANTEAFF. CDR3 in DNA: TGTGCCAGTAGTATAGTAGCCAACACTGAAGCTTTCTTT. The chain couples TRBV19 to TRBJ1-1; D is unresolved. The germline gives CDR1 LNHDA, CDR2 SQIVND (reference sequence). The CDR3 runs 13 residues. The V gene lost 1 base and the J gene lost 2 bases, with 5 bases spanning the gap.

The chain couples TRBV4-1 to TRBJ2-7, with TRBD1 as a possible D gene (5 bases). Trimming took off 1 base at V and 3 bases at J, with 10 bases between the two ends. The CDR3 extends over 14 amino acids. Germline values: CDR1 MGHRA, CDR2 YSYEKL. The CDR3: CASSQATGNYEQYF. As DNA, the CDR3 is TGCGCCAGCAGCCAAGCTACAGGTAACTACGAGCAGTACTTC.

This clonotype was counted many times. This chain joins TRBV28 and TRBJ2-7, with 8 positions matching TRBD2. V shed 5 bases and J 5 bases; nucleotides not matched to a gene: 8. Germline CDR1 is MDHEN and CDR2 is SYDVKM. CDR3 length equals 14 residues. This CDR3 reads CASSMTSEFNEQYF. Here the CDR3 DNA reads TGTGCCAGCAGTATGACTAGCGAGTTTAACGAGCAGTACTTC. Full variable domain (remainder filled in from reference TRBV28 and TRBJ2-7): DVKVTQSSRYLVKRTGEKVFLECVQDMDHENMFWYRQDPGLGLRLIYFSYDVKMKEKGDIPEGYSVSREKKERFSLILESASTNQTSMYLCASSMTSEFNEQYFGPGTRLTVT.

Of note for this clonotype: It may be a read error: a sequence one base away is much more abundant. V usage is TRBV5-1 and J usage is TRBJ2-7; 12 bases line up with TRBD2. The CDR3 runs 14 residues. The germline CDR1 and CDR2 sequences are SGHRS and YFSETQ. The CDR3: CASRVTSGSYGQYF. The CDR3 DNA follows: TGCGCCAGCAGGGTGACTAGCGGGAGTTACGGGCAGTACTTC.

This clonotype has a count of ten or more. The CDR3 sequence is CASSQVFAGNTEAFF. CDR3 DNA sequence: TGTGCCAGCAGCCAAGTTTTTGCGGGGAACACTGAAGCTTTCTTT. The chain combines TRBV3-1 with TRBJ1-1, with D unresolved. The V gene lost 1 base and the J gene lost 1 base, with 10 bases spanning the gap. The CDR3 loop spans 15 amino acids. CDR1 LGHDT and CDR2 YNNKEL come from the germline V gene (reference sequence). Using reference TRBV3-1 and TRBJ1-1 for the parts outside the CDR3, the full variable domain is DTAVSQTPKYLVTQMGNDKSIKCEQNLGHDTMYWYKQDSKKFLKIMFSYNNKELIINETVPNRFSPKSPDKAHLNLHINSLELGDSAVYFCASSQVFAGNTEAFFGQGTRLTVV.

A note on this clonotype: This may be a read error, as it is one base from a much larger clone. The chain couples TRBV18 to TRBJ1-2; D remains unclear. CDR3 length: 13 residues. Deletions cut 2 bases from V and 6 bases from J, with 10 bases between. Germline CDR1 reads KGHSH; CDR2 reads LQKENI. CDR3 in amino acids: CASSPGENHGYTF. The DNA of the CDR3 is TGTGCCAGCTCACCAGGGGAAAACCATGGCTACACCTTC.